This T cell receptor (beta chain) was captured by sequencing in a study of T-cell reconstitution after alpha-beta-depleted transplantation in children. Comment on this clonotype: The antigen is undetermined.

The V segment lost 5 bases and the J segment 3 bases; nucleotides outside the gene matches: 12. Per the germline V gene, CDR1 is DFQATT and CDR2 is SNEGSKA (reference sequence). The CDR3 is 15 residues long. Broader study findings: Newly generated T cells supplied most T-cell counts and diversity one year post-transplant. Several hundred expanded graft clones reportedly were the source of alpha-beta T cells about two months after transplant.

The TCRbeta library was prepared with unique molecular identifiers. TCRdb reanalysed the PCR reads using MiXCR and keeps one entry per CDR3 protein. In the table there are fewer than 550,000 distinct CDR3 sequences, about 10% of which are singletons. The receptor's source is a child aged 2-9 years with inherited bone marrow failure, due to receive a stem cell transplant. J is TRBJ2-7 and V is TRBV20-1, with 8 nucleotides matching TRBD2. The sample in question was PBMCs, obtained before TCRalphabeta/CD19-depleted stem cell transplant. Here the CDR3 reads CSAGAGVGVYYEQYF. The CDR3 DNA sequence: TGCAGTGCTGGAGCGGGAGTGGGGGTCTACTACGAGCAGTACTTC.